The 10 T cell receptor beta chains below all came from one sample that was sequenced in a study of identical twins. Each CDR3 protein is one row after TCRdb ran MiXCR on the 5' RACE reads. The sample lists 700,000 or so distinct CDR3 sequences, over 8.5% occurring once. The sample also formed part of further work on yellow fever vaccine responses in identical twins.

Sequencing input: PBMCs. Receptors were obtained from a woman aged 18-29 years in good health.

This clonotype was detected ten times or more. The chain recombines TRBV4-2 with TRBJ2-7, with TRBD2 matching 14 bases. V lost 4 bases, J lost 1 base, and 9 bases stayed unmatched. The CDR3 has 18 amino acids. Germline CDR1 is LGHNA and CDR2 is YNFKEQ. This CDR3 is CASSPRLAGGLRSYEQYF. CDR3 DNA: TGTGCCAGCAGCCCTAGACTAGCGGGGGGGCTAAGGTCCTACGAGCAGTACTTC.

This clonotype was counted many times. The rearrangement joins TRBV24-1 to TRBJ2-5, with 12 positions matching TRBD1. The CDR3 sequence is 14 residues long. Germline V gene data show CDR1 as KGHDR and CDR2 as SFDVKD. Germline trimming cut 10 bases from V and 5 bases from J; bases unmatched to any gene: 7. The CDR3 is CATRGQGAWETQYF. In DNA form, the CDR3 reads TGTGCCACAAGGGGACAGGGGGCGTGGGAGACCCAGTACTTC.

The rearrangement uses TRBV28 and TRBJ2-7; TRBD2 matches 8 bases. Unmatched junction bases numbered 3, after V lost 3 bases and J lost 5 bases. The CDR3 is 13 amino acids. The germline V gene has CDR1 MDHEN and CDR2 SYDVKM. The CDR3 is CASSFGRANEQYF. The CDR3 nucleotides read TGTGCCAGCAGTTTCGGGAGGGCCAACGAGCAGTACTTC.

In its sample, this clonotype was seen a few times. The chain uses TRBV11-1 and TRBJ2-7; a weak D match, TRBD1 (5 bases). The CDR3 covers 13 residues. V lost 5 bases, J lost 4 bases, and 12 bases lay in between. Germline loops: CDR1 SGHAT, CDR2 FQDESV (reference sequence). CDR3 nucleotide sequence: TGTGCCAGCAGCGGGGCCCAGGGTTACGAGCAGTACTTC. Protein sequence: CASSGAQGYEQYF. The complete variable domain, with remaining parts taken from reference TRBV11-1 and TRBJ2-7, reads EAEVAQSPRYKITEKSQAVAFWCDPISGHATLYWYRQILGQGPELLVQFQDESVVDDSQLPKDRFSAERLKGVDSTLKIQPAELGDSAMYLCASSGAQGYEQYFGPGTRLTVT.

The chain links TRBV5-1 to TRBJ2-7, with D maybe TRBD1 (6 bases). The CDR3 has 15 amino acids. From germline, CDR1 is SGHRS and CDR2 YFSETQ. Trimming shortened V by 4 bases and J by 2 bases, and 16 bases separated the two germline ends. The CDR3 loop reads CASSVGTGFAYEQYF. CDR3 nucleotides: TGCGCCAGCAGCGTCGGAACAGGGTTTGCCTACGAGCAGTACTTC.

The rearrangement uses TRBV6-2 or TRBV6-3 and TRBJ2-7; 7 nucleotides line up with TRBD2. Trimming cost V 4 bases and J 0 bases; bases outside gene matches: 3. Germline values: CDR1 MNHEY, CDR2 SVGEGT. The CDR3 has 14 residues. The CDR3 DNA sequence: TGTGCCAGCAGTTTCGGGAGGAACTCCTACGAGCAGTACTTC. It yields the protein CASSFGRNSYEQYF.

The rearrangement links TRBV6-1 to TRBJ2-2; D gene unclear. In germline, CDR1 is MNHNS, CDR2 SASEGT. V gave up 6 bases and J gave up 1 base, with 9 bases separating them. CDR3 length: 14 amino acids. This CDR3 reads CASSPEGNTGELFF. For the CDR3, the DNA is TGTGCCAGCAGCCCTGAAGGGAACACCGGGGAGCTGTTTTTT.

The table lists this clonotype with many counts. The CDR3 protein is CATSRDGQGASGQYF. CDR3 bases: TGTGCCACCAGCAGAGATGGACAGGGCGCTAGTGGCCAGTACTTC. This chain connects TRBV15 to TRBJ2-5; 8 bases are shared with TRBD1. J lost 10 bases, V lost 0 bases, and 10 bases had no gene match. Germline lookup yields CDR1 LNHNV and CDR2 YYDKDF (reference sequence). The CDR3 has 15 residues.

A few counts support this clonotype. This rearrangement joins TRBV20-1 to TRBJ2-5, with 8 nucleotides matching TRBD2. The CDR3 has 13 residues. CDR1 is DFQATT, CDR2 SNEGSKA, per germline (reference sequence). The J segment lost 4 bases and the V segment lost 1 base, leaving 2 bases of the junction unmatched. This CDR3 reads CSARGTSRETQYF. The CDR3 nucleotides read TGCAGTGCTAGAGGGACTAGCAGAGAGACCCAGTACTTC.

In this sample, this clonotype turned up many times. The chain is built from TRBV4-3 and TRBJ2-3; 7 nucleotides match TRBD1. The CDR3 consists of 15 residues. The V and J ends lost 1 base and 5 bases, in that order; junction bases with no gene match: 6. Per the germline V gene, CDR1 is LGHNA and CDR2 is YSLEER. CDR3 sequence (DNA): TGCGCCAGCAGCCAAGTTGGGACAGCGAAAGATACGCAGTATTTT. Its translation: CASSQVGTAKDTQYF.